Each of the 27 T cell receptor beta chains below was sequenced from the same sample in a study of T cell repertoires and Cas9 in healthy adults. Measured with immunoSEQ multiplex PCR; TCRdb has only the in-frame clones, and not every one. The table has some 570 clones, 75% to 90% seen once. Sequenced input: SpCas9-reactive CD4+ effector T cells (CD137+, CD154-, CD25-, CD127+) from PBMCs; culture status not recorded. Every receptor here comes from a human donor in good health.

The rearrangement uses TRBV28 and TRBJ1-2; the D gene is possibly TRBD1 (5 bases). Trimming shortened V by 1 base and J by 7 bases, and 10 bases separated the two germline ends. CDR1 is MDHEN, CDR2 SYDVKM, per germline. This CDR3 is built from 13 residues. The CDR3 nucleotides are TGTGCCAGCAGTTTATCAGGGTCAGGTGGCTACACCTTC. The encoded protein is CASSLSGSGGYTF.

This CDR3 is CASSLRRGRGMNTEAFF. The CDR3 DNA follows: TGTGCCAGCAGCCTTCGGCGAGGCAGGGGGATGAACACTGAAGCTTTCTTT. The J gene is TRBJ1-1, the V gene TRBV28; 7 bases are shared with TRBD1. CDR3 length: 17 residues. Looked up from germline, CDR1 is MDHEN and CDR2 is SYDVKM. V shed 6 bases, J shed 0 bases, and the junction held 13 bases outside the gene matches.

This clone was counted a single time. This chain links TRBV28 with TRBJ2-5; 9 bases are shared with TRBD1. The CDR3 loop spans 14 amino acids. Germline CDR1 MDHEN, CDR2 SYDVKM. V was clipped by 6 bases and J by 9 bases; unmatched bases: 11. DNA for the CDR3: TGTGCCAGCAGGCCCGGACAGGGGCCGGGCTCCCAGTACTTC. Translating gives CASRPGQGPGSQYF.

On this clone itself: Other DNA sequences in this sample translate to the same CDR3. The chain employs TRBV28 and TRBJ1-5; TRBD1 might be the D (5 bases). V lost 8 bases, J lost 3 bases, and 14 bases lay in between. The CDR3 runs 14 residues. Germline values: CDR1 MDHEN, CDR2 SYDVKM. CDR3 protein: CASPAAGNNQPQHF. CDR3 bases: TGTGCCAGCCCCGCCGCAGGGAACAATCAGCCCCAGCATTTT.

The CDR3 coding sequence is TGTGCCATCAGTGAGTCGACTAGCGGGGATAACAATGAGCAGTTCTTC. Protein sequence: CAISESTSGDNNEQFF. The chain combines TRBV10-3 with TRBJ2-1; 11 nucleotides line up with TRBD2. CDR3 size: 16 residues. Germline values: CDR1 ENHRY, CDR2 SYGVKD. Unmatched junction bases numbered 3, after V lost 0 bases and J lost 5 bases.

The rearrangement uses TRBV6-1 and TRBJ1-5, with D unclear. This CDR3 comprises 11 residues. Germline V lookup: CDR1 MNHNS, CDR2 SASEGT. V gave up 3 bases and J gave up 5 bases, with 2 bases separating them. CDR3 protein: CASSEHQPQHF. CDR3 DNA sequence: TGTGCCAGCAGTGAGCATCAGCCCCAGCATTTT.

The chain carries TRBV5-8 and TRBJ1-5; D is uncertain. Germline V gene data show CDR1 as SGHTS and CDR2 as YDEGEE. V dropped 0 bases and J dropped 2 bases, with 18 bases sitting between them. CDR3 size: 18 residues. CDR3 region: CASSLEVTVSRGNQPQHF. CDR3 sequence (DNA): TGTGCCAGCAGCTTGGAGGTTACAGTTAGTAGGGGCAATCAGCCCCAGCATTTT.

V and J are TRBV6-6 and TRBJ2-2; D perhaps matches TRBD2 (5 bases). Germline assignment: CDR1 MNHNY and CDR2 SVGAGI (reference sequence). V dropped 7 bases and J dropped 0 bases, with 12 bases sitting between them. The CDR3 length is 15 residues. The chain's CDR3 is CASIFEGANTGELFF. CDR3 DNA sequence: TGTGCCAGCATTTTCGAGGGCGCGAACACCGGGGAGCTGTTTTTT.

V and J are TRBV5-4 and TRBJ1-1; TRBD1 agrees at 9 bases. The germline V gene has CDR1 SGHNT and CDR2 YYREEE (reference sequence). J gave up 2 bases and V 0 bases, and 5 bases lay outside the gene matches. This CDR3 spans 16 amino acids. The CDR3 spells CASSLGKGQGNTEAFF. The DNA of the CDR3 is TGTGCCAGCAGCTTGGGGAAGGGACAGGGAAACACTGAAGCTTTCTTT.

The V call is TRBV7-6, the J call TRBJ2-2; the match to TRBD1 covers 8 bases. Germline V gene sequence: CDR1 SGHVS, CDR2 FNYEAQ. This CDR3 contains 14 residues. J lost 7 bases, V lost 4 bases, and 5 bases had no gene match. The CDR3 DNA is TGTGCCAGCAGCTGGGGCGGGACAGGCGGGGAGCTGTTTTTT. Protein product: CASSWGGTGGELFF.

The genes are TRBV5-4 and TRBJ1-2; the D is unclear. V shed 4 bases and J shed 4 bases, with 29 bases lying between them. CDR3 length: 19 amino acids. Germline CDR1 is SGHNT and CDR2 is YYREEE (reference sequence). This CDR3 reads CASSPVPSFEQPLSYGYTF. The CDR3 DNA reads TGTGCCAGCAGCCCCGTCCCGTCTTTTGAACAGCCTCTAAGCTATGGCTACACCTTC.

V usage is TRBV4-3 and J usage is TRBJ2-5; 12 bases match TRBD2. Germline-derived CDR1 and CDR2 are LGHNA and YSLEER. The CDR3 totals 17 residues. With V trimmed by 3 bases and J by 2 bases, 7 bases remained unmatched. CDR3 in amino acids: CASSQLATSGGQETQYF. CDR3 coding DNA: TGCGCCAGCAGCCAGTTAGCGACTAGCGGGGGACAAGAGACCCAGTACTTC.

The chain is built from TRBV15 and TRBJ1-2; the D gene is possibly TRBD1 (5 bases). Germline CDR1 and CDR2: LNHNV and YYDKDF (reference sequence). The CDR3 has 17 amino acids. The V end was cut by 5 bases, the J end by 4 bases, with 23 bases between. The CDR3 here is CATSYFSGRGKTYGYTF. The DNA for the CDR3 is TGTGCCACCAGCTATTTCTCAGGGCGTGGAAAGACCTATGGCTACACCTTC.

CDR3 loop: CASSFRGRAATDTQYF. The CDR3 DNA reads as TGTGCCAGCAGCTTCCGGGGCAGGGCGGCGACAGATACGCAGTATTTT. The rearrangement joins TRBV7-6 to TRBJ2-3; the D call may be TRBD1 or TRBD2 (5 bases each). The CDR3 contains 16 residues. Germline V gene lookup returns CDR1 SGHVS and CDR2 FNYEAQ. The ends were cut back, 3 bases at V and 3 bases at J, with 16 bases in the middle. Full variable domain (remainder filled in from reference TRBV7-6 and TRBJ2-3): GAGVSQSPRYKVTKRGQDVALRCDPISGHVSLYWYRQALGQGPEFLTYFNYEAQQDKSGLPNDRFSAERPEGSISTLTIQRTEQRDSAMYRCASSFRGRAATDTQYFGPGTRLTVL.

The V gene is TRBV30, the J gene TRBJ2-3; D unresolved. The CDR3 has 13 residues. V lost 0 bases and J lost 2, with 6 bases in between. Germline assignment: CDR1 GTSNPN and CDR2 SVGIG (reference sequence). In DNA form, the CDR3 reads TGTGCCTGGAGTGTGATGACCACAGATACGCAGTATTTT. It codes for CAWSVMTTDTQYF.

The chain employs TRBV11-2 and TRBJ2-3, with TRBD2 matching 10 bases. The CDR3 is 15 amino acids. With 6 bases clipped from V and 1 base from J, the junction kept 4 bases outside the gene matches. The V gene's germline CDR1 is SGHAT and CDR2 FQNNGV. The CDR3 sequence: CASRPTSGGTDTQYF. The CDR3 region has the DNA TGTGCCAGCAGGCCAACTAGCGGGGGCACAGATACGCAGTATTTT.

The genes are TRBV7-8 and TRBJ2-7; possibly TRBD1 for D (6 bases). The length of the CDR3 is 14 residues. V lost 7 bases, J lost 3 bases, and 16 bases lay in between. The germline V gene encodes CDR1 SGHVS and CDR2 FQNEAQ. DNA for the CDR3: TGTGCCAGCACGTTAACGGACAGCCACTACGAGCAGTACTTC. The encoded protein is CASTLTDSHYEQYF. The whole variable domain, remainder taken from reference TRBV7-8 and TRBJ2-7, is GAGVSQSPRYKVAKRGQDVALRCDPISGHVSLFWYQQALGQGPEFLTYFQNEAQLDKSGLPSDRFFAERPEGSVSTLKIQRTQQEDSAVYLCASTLTDSHYEQYFGPGTRLTVT.

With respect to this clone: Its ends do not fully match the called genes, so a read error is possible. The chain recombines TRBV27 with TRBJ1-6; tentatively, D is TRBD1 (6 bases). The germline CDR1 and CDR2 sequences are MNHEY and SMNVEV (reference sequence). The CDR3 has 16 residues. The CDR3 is CASSLSQGSYNSPLHF. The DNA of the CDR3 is TGTGCCAGCAGTCTATCACAGGGATCCTATAATTCACCCCTCCACTTT.

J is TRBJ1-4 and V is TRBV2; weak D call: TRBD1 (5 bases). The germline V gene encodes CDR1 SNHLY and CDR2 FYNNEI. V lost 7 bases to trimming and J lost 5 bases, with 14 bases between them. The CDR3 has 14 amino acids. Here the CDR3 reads CASTWGGVNEKLFF. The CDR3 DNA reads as TGTGCCAGCACTTGGGGGGGTGTCAATGAAAAACTGTTTTTT.

CDR3 DNA: TGTGCCAGCCCCCCCTCTAGGACAGGGAACACTGAAGCTTTCTTT. Protein product: CASPPSRTGNTEAFF. The rearrangement joins TRBV28 to TRBJ1-1; the match to TRBD1 covers 7 bases. The V segment lost 8 bases and the J segment 1 base; nucleotides outside the gene matches: 10. The CDR3 is 15 amino acids. The germline V gene has CDR1 MDHEN and CDR2 SYDVKM.

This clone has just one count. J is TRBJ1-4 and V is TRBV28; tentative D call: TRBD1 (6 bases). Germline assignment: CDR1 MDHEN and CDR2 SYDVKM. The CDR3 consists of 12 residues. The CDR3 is CGTTGTNEKLFF. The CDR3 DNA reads TGTGGGACCACAGGGACTAATGAAAAACTGTTTTTT.

CDR3 in DNA: TGTGCCAGCAGGTTGGACAGAATGAACACTGAAGCTTTCTTT. Amino acids: CASRLDRMNTEAFF. This chain joins TRBV6-5 and TRBJ1-1, with D tentatively TRBD1 (6 bases). With 6 bases removed from V and 0 bases from J, the gap between germline ends came to 11 bases. There are 14 residues in the CDR3. Per germline, CDR1 MNHEY and CDR2 SVGAGI.

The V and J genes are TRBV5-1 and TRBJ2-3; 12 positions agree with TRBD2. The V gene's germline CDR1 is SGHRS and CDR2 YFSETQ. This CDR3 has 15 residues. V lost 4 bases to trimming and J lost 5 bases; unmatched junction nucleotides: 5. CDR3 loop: CASSLTSGRLDTQYF. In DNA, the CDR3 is TGCGCCAGCAGCCTGACTAGCGGGAGATTAGATACGCAGTATTTT.

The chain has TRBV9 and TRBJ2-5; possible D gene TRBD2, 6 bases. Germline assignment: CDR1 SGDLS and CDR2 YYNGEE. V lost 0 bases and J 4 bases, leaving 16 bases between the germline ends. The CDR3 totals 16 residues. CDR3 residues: CASSVGRGMQGETQYF. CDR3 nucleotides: TGTGCCAGCAGCGTAGGTCGCGGGATGCAGGGAGAGACCCAGTACTTC. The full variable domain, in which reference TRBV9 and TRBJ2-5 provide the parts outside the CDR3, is DSGVTQTPKHLITATGQRVTLRCSPRSGDLSVYWYQQSLDQGLQFLIQYYNGEERAKGNILERFSAQQFPDLHSELNLSSLELGDSALYFCASSVGRGMQGETQYFGPGTRLLVL.

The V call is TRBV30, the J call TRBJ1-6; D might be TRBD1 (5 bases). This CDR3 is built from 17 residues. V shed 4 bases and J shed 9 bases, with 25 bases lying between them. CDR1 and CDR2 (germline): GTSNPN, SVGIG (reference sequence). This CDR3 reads CAWKTVGRGLGFSPLHF. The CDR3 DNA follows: TGTGCCTGGAAGACTGTCGGAAGGGGATTAGGGTTTTCACCCCTCCACTTT.

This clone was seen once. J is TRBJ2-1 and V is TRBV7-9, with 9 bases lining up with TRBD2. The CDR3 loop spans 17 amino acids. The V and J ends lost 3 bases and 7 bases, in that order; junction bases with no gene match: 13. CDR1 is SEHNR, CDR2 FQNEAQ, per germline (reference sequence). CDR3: CASSFQSSGNRGNEQFF. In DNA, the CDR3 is TGTGCCAGCAGCTTCCAATCTAGCGGGAACCGAGGGAATGAGCAGTTCTTC.

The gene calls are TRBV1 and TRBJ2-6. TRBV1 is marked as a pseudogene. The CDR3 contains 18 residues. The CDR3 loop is CTSRLTSLCKSRANVLTF. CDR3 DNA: TGCACCAGCAGACTCACAAGTTTGTGCAAAAGTCGGGCCAACGTCCTGACTTTC.